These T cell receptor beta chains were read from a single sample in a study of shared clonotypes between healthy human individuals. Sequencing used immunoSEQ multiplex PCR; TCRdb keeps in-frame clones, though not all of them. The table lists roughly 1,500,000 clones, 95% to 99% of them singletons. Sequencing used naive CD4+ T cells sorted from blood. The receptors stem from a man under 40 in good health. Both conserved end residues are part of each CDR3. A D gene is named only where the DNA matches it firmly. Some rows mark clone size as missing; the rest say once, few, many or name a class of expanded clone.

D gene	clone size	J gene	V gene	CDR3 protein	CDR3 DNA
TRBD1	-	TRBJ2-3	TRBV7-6	CASSFTGTGSTDTQYF	TGTGCCAGCAGCTTCACCGGGACAGGAAGCACAGATACGCAGTATTTT
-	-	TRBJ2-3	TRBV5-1	CASSLARESSGAAASTQYF	TGCGCCAGCAGCTTGGCCCGCGAAAGTTCTGGGGCTGCGGCGAGCACGCAGTATTTT
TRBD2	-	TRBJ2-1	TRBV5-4	CASSSQAGLAYNEQFF	TGTGCCAGCAGCTCCCAAGCGGGACTGGCCTACAATGAGCAGTTCTTC
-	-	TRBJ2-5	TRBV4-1	CASSQDGNRYQETQYF	TGCGCCAGCAGCCAAGACGGGAACAGATACCAAGAGACCCAGTACTTC
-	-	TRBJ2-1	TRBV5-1	CASSPYTDSYNEQFF	TGCGCCAGCAGCCCCTATACGGACTCCTACAATGAGCAGTTCTTC
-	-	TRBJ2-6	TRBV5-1	CASSATSSGANVLTF	TGCGCCAGCAGCGCGACAAGCTCTGGGGCCAACGTCCTGACTTTC
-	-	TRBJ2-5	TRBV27	CASSLMTSQETQYF	TGTGCCAGCAGTTTAATGACATCACAAGAGACCCAGTACTTC
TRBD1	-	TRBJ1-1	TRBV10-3	CAIQGQENTEAFF	TGTGCCATCCAAGGACAGGAAAACACTGAAGCTTTCTTT
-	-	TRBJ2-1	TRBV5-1	CASRRPDHEQFF	TGCGCCAGCAGGCGACCAGATCATGAGCAGTTCTTC
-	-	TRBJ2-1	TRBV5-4	CASSLGQVVNEQFF	TGTGCCAGCAGCTTGGGTCAGGTGGTGAATGAGCAGTTCTTC
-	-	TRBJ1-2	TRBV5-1	CASSLRRGYNRLPSGGYTF	TGCGCCAGCAGCTTGAGGCGCGGATACAACCGGTTGCCCTCGGGAGGCTACACCTTC
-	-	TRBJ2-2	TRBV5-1	CASSLLTGRTGELFF	TGCGCCAGCAGCTTGTTAACAGGGCGGACCGGGGAGCTGTTTTTT
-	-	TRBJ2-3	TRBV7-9	CASSLQSDTQYF	TGTGCCAGCAGCTTACAGTCAGATACGCAGTATTTT
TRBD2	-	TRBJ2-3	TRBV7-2	CASSFGGRSDTQYF	TGTGCCAGCAGCTTTGGCGGGAGGTCGGATACGCAGTATTTT
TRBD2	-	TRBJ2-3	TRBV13	CASSFGGRASTDTQYF	TGTGCCAGCAGCTTCGGCGGGAGGGCTAGCACAGATACGCAGTATTTT
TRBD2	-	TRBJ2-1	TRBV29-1	CSAGTSGSSYNEQFF	TGCAGCGCCGGGACTAGCGGGAGCTCCTACAATGAGCAGTTCTTC
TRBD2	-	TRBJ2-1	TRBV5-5	CASFRLAVRDEQFF	TGTGCCAGCTTCCGACTAGCCGTGAGGGATGAGCAGTTCTTC
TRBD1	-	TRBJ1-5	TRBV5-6	CASSFRDRSQPQHF	TGTGCCAGCAGCTTCCGGGACAGGAGTCAGCCCCAGCATTTT
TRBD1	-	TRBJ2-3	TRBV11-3	CASSEGQGEDTQYF	TGTGCCAGCAGCGAGGGACAGGGGGAAGATACGCAGTATTTT
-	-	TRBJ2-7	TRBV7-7	CASSPGSGEQYF	TGTGCTAGCAGTCCCGGCTCGGGCGAGCAGTACTTC
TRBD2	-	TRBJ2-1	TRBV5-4	CASSLLAGWSNEQFF	TGTGCCAGCAGCCTACTAGCGGGATGGAGTAATGAGCAGTTCTTC
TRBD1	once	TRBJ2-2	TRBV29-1	CSAGPGQGTHTGELFF	TGCAGCGCTGGACCTGGACAGGGAACACACACCGGGGAGCTGTTTTTT
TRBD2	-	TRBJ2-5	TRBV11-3	CASSPGGLAGGGKTQYF	TGTGCCAGCAGCCCAGGGGGACTAGCGGGAGGGGGAAAGACCCAGTACTTC
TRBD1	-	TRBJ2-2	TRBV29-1	CSVRQGSTGELFF	TGCAGCGTACGACAGGGGTCCACCGGGGAGCTGTTTTTT
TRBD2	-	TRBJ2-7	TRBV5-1	CASSLGLAGGKYEQYF	TGCGCCAGCAGCTTAGGATTAGCGGGAGGGAAATACGAGCAGTACTTC
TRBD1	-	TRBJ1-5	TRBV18	CASSPYLGTGALSQPQHF	TGTGCCAGCTCACCATATCTCGGGACAGGGGCTTTGAGTCAGCCCCAGCATTTT
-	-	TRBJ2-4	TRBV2	CASSDPGYIQYF	TGTGCCAGCAGTGATCCTGGGTACATTCAGTACTTC
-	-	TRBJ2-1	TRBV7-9	CASSSRTLGGPYNEQFF	TGTGCCAGCAGCTCGCGGACGCTCGGAGGTCCCTACAATGAGCAGTTCTTC
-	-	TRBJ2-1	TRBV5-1	CASSLNPSARSSYNEQFF	TGCGCCAGCAGCTTGAATCCCTCGGCTAGGAGCTCCTACAATGAGCAGTTCTTC
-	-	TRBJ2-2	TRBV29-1	CSAHEGPGYTGELFF	TGCAGCGCCCACGAGGGTCCTGGGTACACCGGGGAGCTGTTTTTT
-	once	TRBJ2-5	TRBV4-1	CASSQDLTTPGETQYF	TGCGCCAGCAGCCAAGACCTGACAACACCGGGGGAGACCCAGTACTTC
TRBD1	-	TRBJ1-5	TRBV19	CASSILGQVSNQPQHF	TGTGCCAGTAGTATACTCGGACAGGTTAGCAATCAGCCCCAGCATTTT
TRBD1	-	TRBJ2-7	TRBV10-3	CATGTGIPYEQYF	TGTGCCACCGGGACAGGGATCCCCTACGAGCAGTACTTC
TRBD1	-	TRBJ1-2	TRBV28	CASSFTGARGYGYTF	TGTGCCAGCAGTTTCACAGGGGCCCGGGGCTATGGCTACACCTTC
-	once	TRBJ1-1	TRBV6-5	CASSYSPPGMGTEAFF	TGTGCCAGCAGTTACTCACCGCCGGGTATGGGCACTGAAGCTTTCTTT
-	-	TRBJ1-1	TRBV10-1	CASSESRGGTEAFF	TGCGCCAGCAGTGAGAGTCGGGGTGGAACTGAAGCTTTCTTT
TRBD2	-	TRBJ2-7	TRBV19	CASSISSGSYEQYF	TGTGCCAGTAGTATATCTAGCGGGAGCTACGAGCAGTACTTC
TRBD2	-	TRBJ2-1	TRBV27	CASSVNQGLAGLHNEQFF	TGTGCCAGCAGTGTCAACCAAGGACTAGCGGGGTTACACAATGAGCAGTTCTTC
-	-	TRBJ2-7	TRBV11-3	CASSLVPPSEQYF	TGTGCCAGCAGCTTAGTCCCCCCTAGCGAGCAGTACTTC
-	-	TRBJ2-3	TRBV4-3	CASSRESADTQYF	TGCGCCAGCAGCCGAGAATCCGCAGATACGCAGTATTTT
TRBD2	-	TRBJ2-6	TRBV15	CATSRVIGGAGANVLTF	TGTGCCACCAGCAGAGTGATTGGGGGGGCTGGGGCCAACGTCCTGACTTTC
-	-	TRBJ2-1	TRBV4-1	CASSQVLHGVGVNEQFF	TGCGCCAGCAGCCAAGTACTTCACGGGGTTGGTGTAAATGAGCAGTTCTTC
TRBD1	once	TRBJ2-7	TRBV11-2	CASSWGWEDRGNF	TGTGCCAGCAGCTGGGGGTGGGAGGACAGGGGAAACTTC
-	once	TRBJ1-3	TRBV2	CASSDGGSSGNTIYF	TGTGCCAGCAGTGACGGGGGAAGCTCTGGAAACACCATATATTTT
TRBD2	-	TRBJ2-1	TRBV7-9	CASSLASGLYNEQFF	TGTGCCAGCAGCTTAGCTAGCGGGCTTTACAATGAGCAGTTCTTC
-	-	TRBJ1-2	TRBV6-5	CAAGGSRNYGYTF	TGTGCCGCCGGCGGTTCTCGAAACTATGGCTACACCTTC
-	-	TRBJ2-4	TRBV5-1	CASNGAKNIQYF	TGCGCCAGCAACGGGGCCAAAAACATTCAGTACTTC
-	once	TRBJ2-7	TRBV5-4	CASSPDGGGSYEQYF	TGTGCCAGCAGCCCGGACGGAGGAGGCTCCTACGAGCAGTACTTC
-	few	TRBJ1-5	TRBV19	CASTMDGGQPQHF	TGTGCCAGTACTATGGATGGGGGTCAGCCCCAGCATTTT